The rows below give T cell receptor beta chains drawn from one sample of a study of T cell changes during pregnancy in multiple sclerosis. This table comes from immunoSEQ multiplex PCR, and its TCRdb copy is limited to in-frame clones, with some not included. The data contain more than 50,000 clones, roughly nine tenths of them singletons. Here the sequenced sample was peripheral blood, taken in the first trimester of pregnancy. Source of these receptors: a female donor with multiple sclerosis, enrolled in a pregnancy study. Both conserved end residues are part of each CDR3. A D gene is named only where the DNA matches it firmly. Size tells how often a clone was seen (once, few, many) or the class of an expanded clone, and some rows leave it out.

D gene: TRBD1
CDR3 length: 17
J gene: TRBJ1-2
clone size: NA
V gene: TRBV4-3
CDR3 DNA: TGCGCCAGCAGCCAAGTCCGGGACAGGGGAGCCCCGCAGGGCTACACCTTC
CDR3 protein: CASSQVRDRGAPQGYTF

D gene: NA
CDR3 length: 14
J gene: TRBJ1-6
clone size: NA
V gene: TRBV19
CDR3 DNA: TGTGCCAGTACCGTCGGGGGGTTGGATTCACCCCTCCACTTT
CDR3 protein: CASTVGGLDSPLHF

D gene: NA
CDR3 length: 14
J gene: TRBJ2-7
clone size: NA
V gene: TRBV10-2
CDR3 DNA: TGCGCCAGCAGTGAGTTAACGGGGTCGAGGGAGCAGTACTTC
CDR3 protein: CASSELTGSREQYF

D gene: TRBD1
CDR3 length: 19
J gene: TRBJ1-5
clone size: NA
V gene: TRBV6-1
CDR3 DNA: TGTGCCAGCAGTGTCGACTCCGGGACAGGAGGATCTTTTTATCAGCCCCAGCATTTT
CDR3 protein: CASSVDSGTGGSFYQPQHF

D gene: TRBD1
CDR3 length: 16
J gene: TRBJ2-7
clone size: NA
V gene: TRBV18
CDR3 DNA: TGTGCCAGCTCACCCTTAGAGACAGGGGGATCCTACGAGCAGTACTTC
CDR3 protein: CASSPLETGGSYEQYF

D gene: TRBD2
CDR3 length: 16
J gene: TRBJ2-4
clone size: NA
V gene: TRBV4-2
CDR3 DNA: TGTGCCAGCAGCCTTCTTTATGGGACTAGCGGGAGAATTCAGTACTTC
CDR3 protein: CASSLLYGTSGRIQYF

D gene: NA
CDR3 length: 15
J gene: TRBJ2-5
clone size: NA
V gene: TRBV18
CDR3 DNA: TGTGCCAGCTCACCGGTTGGAGGGTTTGGGGAGACCCAGTACTTC
CDR3 protein: CASSPVGGFGETQYF

D gene: NA
CDR3 length: 14
J gene: TRBJ2-1
clone size: once
V gene: TRBV7-9
CDR3 DNA: TGTGCCAGCAGCTTAGGCGCCAGGCCAGCTGAGCAGTTCTTC
CDR3 protein: CASSLGARPAEQFF

D gene: TRBD1
CDR3 length: 14
J gene: TRBJ1-1
clone size: NA
V gene: TRBV5-4
CDR3 DNA: TGTGCCAGCAGCTCGGACAGGACGAACACTGAAGCTTTCTTT
CDR3 protein: CASSSDRTNTEAFF

D gene: NA
CDR3 length: 14
J gene: TRBJ2-2
clone size: NA
V gene: TRBV10-3
CDR3 DNA: TGTGCCATCAGGGGGGGTTCTGAGTCCGGGGAGCTGTTTTTT
CDR3 protein: CAIRGGSESGELFF

D gene: NA
CDR3 length: 15
J gene: TRBJ1-1
clone size: once
V gene: TRBV13
CDR3 DNA: TGTGCCAGCAGCGGTCCCGGATCCGCATCGGGTGAAGCTTTCTTT
CDR3 protein: CASSGPGSASGEAFF

D gene: TRBD1
CDR3 length: 15
J gene: TRBJ1-1
clone size: NA
V gene: TRBV28
CDR3 DNA: TGTGCCAGCAGTCCCCCTGGGGGGACAGGGAGGGGAGCTTTCTTT
CDR3 protein: CASSPPGGTGRGAFF

D gene: NA
CDR3 length: 15
J gene: TRBJ2-3
clone size: NA
V gene: TRBV21-1
CDR3 DNA: TGTGCCAGCCGATCGGGGGGCCCAGGCACAGATACGCAGTATTTT
CDR3 protein: CASRSGGPGTDTQYF

D gene: TRBD1
CDR3 length: 15
J gene: TRBJ1-5
clone size: NA
V gene: TRBV2
CDR3 DNA: TGTGCCAGCAGCCGCGACAGGGGAGGTGGGCAGCCCCAGCATTTT
CDR3 protein: CASSRDRGGGQPQHF

D gene: NA
CDR3 length: 14
J gene: TRBJ2-1
clone size: NA
V gene: TRBV6-5
CDR3 DNA: TGTGCCAGCAGCCCATTTTCATGGGCAGGGAAGCAGTTCTTC
CDR3 protein: CASSPFSWAGKQFF

D gene: TRBD1
CDR3 length: 16
J gene: TRBJ2-2
clone size: NA
V gene: TRBV5-1
CDR3 DNA: TGCGCCAGCAGGTCACCAGGGGGAGAGGTCACCGGGGAGCTGTTTTTT
CDR3 protein: CASRSPGGEVTGELFF

D gene: NA
CDR3 length: 19
J gene: TRBJ2-5
clone size: NA
V gene: TRBV27
CDR3 DNA: NA
CDR3 protein: CASSSSPEGVAGIGETQYF

D gene: TRBD1
CDR3 length: 15
J gene: TRBJ1-3
clone size: NA
V gene: TRBV7-2
CDR3 DNA: TGTGCCAGCAGCGCCTGGACAGGGGCTGGAAACACCATATATTTT
CDR3 protein: CASSAWTGAGNTIYF

D gene: TRBD1
CDR3 length: 16
J gene: TRBJ2-2
clone size: NA
V gene: TRBV10-1
CDR3 DNA: TGCGCCAGCAGCGAAACCGGGACAGTGAACACCGGGGAGCTGTTTTTT
CDR3 protein: CASSETGTVNTGELFF

D gene: NA
CDR3 length: 18
J gene: TRBJ2-2
clone size: once
V gene: TRBV4-2
CDR3 DNA: TGTGCCAGCAGCCAAGACCCCGACAGGGGCGGGAGCACCGGGGAGCTGTTTTTT
CDR3 protein: CASSQDPDRGGSTGELFF

D gene: NA
CDR3 length: 15
J gene: TRBJ2-6
clone size: NA
V gene: TRBV7-2
CDR3 DNA: TGTGCCAGCAGCTTATCGGGGGCTGGGGCCAACGTCCTGACTTTC
CDR3 protein: CASSLSGAGANVLTF

D gene: TRBD1
CDR3 length: 13
J gene: TRBJ1-1
clone size: once
V gene: TRBV27
CDR3 DNA: TGTGCCAGCAGACAGGGGTTTGGCACTGAAGCTTTCTTT
CDR3 protein: CASRQGFGTEAFF

D gene: NA
CDR3 length: 16
J gene: TRBJ1-3
clone size: NA
V gene: TRBV30
CDR3 DNA: TGTGCCTGGAGTGTAAGTAGGACCAGGGGAAGAAACACCATATATTTT
CDR3 protein: CAWSVSRTRGRNTIYF

D gene: TRBD1
CDR3 length: 13
J gene: TRBJ2-3
clone size: NA
V gene: TRBV29-1
CDR3 DNA: TGCAGCGTTTTGGGACAGGGCACAGATACGCAGTATTTT
CDR3 protein: CSVLGQGTDTQYF

D gene: NA
CDR3 length: 13
J gene: TRBJ2-7
clone size: NA
V gene: TRBV6-6
CDR3 DNA: TGTGCCAGCAGTATTAGCGGCTCCTACGAGCAGTACTTC
CDR3 protein: CASSISGSYEQYF

D gene: NA
CDR3 length: 16
J gene: TRBJ1-3
clone size: NA
V gene: TRBV7-2
CDR3 DNA: TGTGCCAGCAGCGCGGACCCAGGGCACTCTGGAAACACCATATATTTT
CDR3 protein: CASSADPGHSGNTIYF

D gene: TRBD1
CDR3 length: 15
J gene: TRBJ1-5
clone size: NA
V gene: TRBV5-1
CDR3 DNA: TGCGCCAGCAGCTTGGATACAGGGGAAAATCAGCCCCAGCATTTT
CDR3 protein: CASSLDTGENQPQHF

D gene: NA
CDR3 length: 16
J gene: TRBJ1-2
clone size: NA
V gene: TRBV18
CDR3 DNA: TGTGCCAGCTCACCCCTAATGGAGACTACCACGAGTGGCTACACCTTC
CDR3 protein: CASSPLMETTTSGYTF

D gene: TRBD1
CDR3 length: 17
J gene: TRBJ1-2
clone size: NA
V gene: TRBV5-4
CDR3 DNA: TGTGCCAGCAGCCCGGGGACAGGGGGCCCTACTAACTATGGCTACACCTTC
CDR3 protein: CASSPGTGGPTNYGYTF

D gene: TRBD1
CDR3 length: 15
J gene: TRBJ1-2
clone size: NA
V gene: TRBV6-5
CDR3 DNA: TGTGCCAGCAGCCCCGGGACAGGGGGCTTCTATGGCTACACCTTC
CDR3 protein: CASSPGTGGFYGYTF

D gene: NA
CDR3 length: 16
J gene: TRBJ1-5
clone size: NA
V gene: TRBV6-1
CDR3 DNA: TGTGCCAGCAGTGAAGGGGCAGATTATAGCAATCAGCCCCAGCATTTT
CDR3 protein: CASSEGADYSNQPQHF

D gene: NA
CDR3 length: 15
J gene: TRBJ1-1
clone size: NA
V gene: TRBV28
CDR3 DNA: TGTGCCAGCAGGGCTTCTTCGGGGATGAACACTGAAGCTTTCTTT
CDR3 protein: CASRASSGMNTEAFF

D gene: NA
CDR3 length: 15
J gene: TRBJ2-1
clone size: NA
V gene: TRBV19
CDR3 DNA: TGTGCCAGTACCCCGACTGGAAGCTCCTACAATGAGCAGTTCTTC
CDR3 protein: CASTPTGSSYNEQFF

D gene: TRBD2
CDR3 length: 15
J gene: TRBJ2-5
clone size: NA
V gene: TRBV19
CDR3 DNA: TGTGCCAGTAGTATGACGGGGGGACCCCAAGAGACCCAGTACTTC
CDR3 protein: CASSMTGGPQETQYF

D gene: NA
CDR3 length: 11
J gene: TRBJ2-1
clone size: NA
V gene: TRBV7-9
CDR3 DNA: TGTGCCAGCAGCTCGCGGTCTGAGCAGTTCTTC
CDR3 protein: CASSSRSEQFF

D gene: NA
CDR3 length: 14
J gene: TRBJ1-3
clone size: few
V gene: TRBV28
CDR3 DNA: TGTGCCAGCAGCCCGACAGGACTCGGAAACACCATATATTTT
CDR3 protein: CASSPTGLGNTIYF

D gene: NA
CDR3 length: 13
J gene: TRBJ2-7
clone size: NA
V gene: TRBV2
CDR3 DNA: TGTGCCAGCAGTGTTAAACTCTCCGGCGAGCAGTACTTC
CDR3 protein: CASSVKLSGEQYF

D gene: NA
CDR3 length: 15
J gene: TRBJ2-1
clone size: NA
V gene: TRBV6-5
CDR3 DNA: TGTGCCAGCAGTTACGGGGCAGAACCCTACAATGAGCAGTTCTTC
CDR3 protein: CASSYGAEPYNEQFF

D gene: NA
CDR3 length: 12
J gene: TRBJ2-7
clone size: NA
V gene: TRBV5-1
CDR3 DNA: TGCGCCAGCAGCTTGGACGGGATACGGCAGTACTTC
CDR3 protein: CASSLDGIRQYF

D gene: NA
CDR3 length: 13
J gene: TRBJ2-5
clone size: NA
V gene: TRBV19
CDR3 DNA: TGTGCCAGTAGTATGACAATACAAGAGACCCAGTACTTC
CDR3 protein: CASSMTIQETQYF

D gene: NA
CDR3 length: 13
J gene: TRBJ2-3
clone size: NA
V gene: TRBV10-3
CDR3 DNA: TGTGCCATTTCCATGGACTACACAGATACGCAGTATTTT
CDR3 protein: CAISMDYTDTQYF

D gene: TRBD1
CDR3 length: 13
J gene: TRBJ2-7
clone size: NA
V gene: TRBV7-9
CDR3 DNA: TGTGCCAGCAGCTGGACAGGTTCCCACGAGCAGTACTTC
CDR3 protein: CASSWTGSHEQYF

D gene: NA
CDR3 length: 14
J gene: TRBJ2-7
clone size: NA
V gene: TRBV5-6
CDR3 DNA: TGTGCCAGCAGCTTGGATCTGGGGCCATACGAGCAGTACTTC
CDR3 protein: CASSLDLGPYEQYF

D gene: TRBD1
CDR3 length: 13
J gene: TRBJ2-7
clone size: NA
V gene: TRBV7-9
CDR3 DNA: TGTGCCAGCAGGCCAACCGACAGGGGCGAGCAGTACTTC
CDR3 protein: CASRPTDRGEQYF

D gene: NA
CDR3 length: 16
J gene: TRBJ1-2
clone size: NA
V gene: TRBV12-5
CDR3 DNA: TGTGCTAGTGGTTCCGCCTCCAGGGGCGACTTTCATGGCTACACCTTC
CDR3 protein: CASGSASRGDFHGYTF

D gene: NA
CDR3 length: 16
J gene: TRBJ2-7
clone size: NA
V gene: TRBV30
CDR3 DNA: TGTGCCTGGAGAAGGGCCGAGGCGGGGTCATTTTACGAGCAGTACTTC
CDR3 protein: CAWRRAEAGSFYEQYF

D gene: TRBD1
CDR3 length: 16
J gene: TRBJ1-2
clone size: NA
V gene: TRBV7-9
CDR3 DNA: TGTGCCAGCAGCAGAGTACTTACCGGGACAGCCTATGGCTACACCTTC
CDR3 protein: CASSRVLTGTAYGYTF

D gene: NA
CDR3 length: 13
J gene: TRBJ1-2
clone size: NA
V gene: TRBV7-8
CDR3 DNA: TGTGCCAGCAGCCTGACAATGGGTAGGGGCTACACCTTC
CDR3 protein: CASSLTMGRGYTF